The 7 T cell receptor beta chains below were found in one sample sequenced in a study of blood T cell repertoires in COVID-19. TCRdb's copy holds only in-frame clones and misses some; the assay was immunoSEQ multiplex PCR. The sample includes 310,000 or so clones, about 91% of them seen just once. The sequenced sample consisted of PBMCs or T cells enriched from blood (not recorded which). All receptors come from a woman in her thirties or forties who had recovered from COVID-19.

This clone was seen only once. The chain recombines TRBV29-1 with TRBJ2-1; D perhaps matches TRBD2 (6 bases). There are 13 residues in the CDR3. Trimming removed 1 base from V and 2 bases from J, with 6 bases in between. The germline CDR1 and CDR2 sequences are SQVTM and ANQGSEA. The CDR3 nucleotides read TGCAGCGTTGAAGGCGGGGCCTACAATGAGCAGTTCTTC. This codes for CSVEGGAYNEQFF.

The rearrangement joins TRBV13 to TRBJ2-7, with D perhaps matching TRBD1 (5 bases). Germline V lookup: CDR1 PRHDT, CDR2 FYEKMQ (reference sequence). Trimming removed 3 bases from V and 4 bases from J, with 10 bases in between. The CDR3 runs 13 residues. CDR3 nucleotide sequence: TGTGCCAGCAGCTTCTACAGGAGTTACGAGCAGTACTTC. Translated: CASSFYRSYEQYF.

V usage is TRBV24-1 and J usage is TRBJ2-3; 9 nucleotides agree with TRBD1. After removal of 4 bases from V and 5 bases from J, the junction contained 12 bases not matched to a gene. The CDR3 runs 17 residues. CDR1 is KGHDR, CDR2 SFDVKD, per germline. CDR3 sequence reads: CATSDLGTGNREDTQYF. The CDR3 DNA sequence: TGTGCCACCAGTGACCTAGGGACAGGGAATCGGGAAGATACGCAGTATTTT.

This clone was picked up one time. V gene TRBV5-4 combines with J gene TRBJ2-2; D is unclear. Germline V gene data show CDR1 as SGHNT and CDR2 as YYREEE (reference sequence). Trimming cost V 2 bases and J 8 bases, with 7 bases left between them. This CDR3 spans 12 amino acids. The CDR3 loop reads CASSFNAGELFF. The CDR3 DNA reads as TGTGCCAGCAGCTTCAATGCGGGGGAGCTGTTTTTT.

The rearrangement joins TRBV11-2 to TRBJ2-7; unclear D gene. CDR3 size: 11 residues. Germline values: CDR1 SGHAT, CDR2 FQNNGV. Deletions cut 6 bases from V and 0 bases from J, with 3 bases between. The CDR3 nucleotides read TGTGCCAGCAGGGCCTCCTACGAGCAGTACTTC. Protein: CASRASYEQYF. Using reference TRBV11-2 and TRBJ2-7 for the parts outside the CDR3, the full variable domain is EAGVAQSPRYKIIEKRQSVAFWCNPISGHATLYWYQQILGQGPKLLIQFQNNGVVDDSQLPKDRFSAERLKGVDSTLKIQPAKLEDSAVYLCASRASYEQYFGPGTRLTVT.

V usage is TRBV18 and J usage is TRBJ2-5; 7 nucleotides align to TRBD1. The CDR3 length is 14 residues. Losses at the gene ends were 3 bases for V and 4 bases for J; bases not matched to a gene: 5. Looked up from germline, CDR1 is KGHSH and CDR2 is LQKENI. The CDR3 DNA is TGTGCCAGCTCACCCTCTACAGGGGTAGAGACCCAGTACTTC. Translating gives CASSPSTGVETQYF.

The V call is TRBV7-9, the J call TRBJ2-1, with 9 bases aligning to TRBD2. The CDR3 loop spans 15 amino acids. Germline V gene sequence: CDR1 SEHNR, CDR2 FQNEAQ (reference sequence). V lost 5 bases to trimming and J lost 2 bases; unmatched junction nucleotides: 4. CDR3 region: CASSTRLAAYNEQFF. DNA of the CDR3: TGTGCCAGCAGCACGAGACTAGCGGCCTACAATGAGCAGTTCTTC.